Sequencing of this TCR beta chain was carried out in a study of T cell repertoires in cytomegalovirus infection. In this sample, this clonotype turned up many times. The antigen is not known. Relative to the germline gene, one junction end is altered; a read error may explain this. Per the germline V gene, CDR1 is SSHAT and CDR2 is FNYEAQ (reference sequence). The CDR3 runs to 15 residues. Using its own MiXCR run on the reads, TCRdb lists one record per CDR3 protein. The repertoire includes approximately 770,000 distinct CDR3 sequences, under 35% of them detected once, and about 12% sits in the top ten.

The TCR originated in a human donor in good health (CMV status not recorded). Some clones in this sample may be carry-over from other donors' samples. The chain is built from TRBV7-7 and TRBJ2-1, with D possibly matching TRBD1 (6 bases). The sequenced sample was cultured CD8+ T cells from PBMCs, obtained from culture after CMV antigen stimulation. CDR3 bases: TGTGCTAGCAGCCAGGGGAGTACGGTCATCAATGAGCAGTTCTTC. This gives the protein CASSQGSTVINEQFF.